This T cell receptor beta chain was observed in a study of T cells after yellow fever vaccination. Whole-study findings and limits: The secondary response was weaker but peaked faster, day 5 versus 15. Abundant bulk-population clonotypes could contaminate the FACS-sorted repertoires. Clonotype sharing between CD4 and CD8 compartments was small.

The CDR3 has 13 residues. Per the germline V gene, CDR1 is SQVTM and CDR2 is ANQGSEA. V was trimmed by 5 bases and J by 0 bases, leaving 11 bases between them. For this clonotype: Antigen: not known.

5'RACE template switching added a universal primer site and UMIs to TCR cDNA. In TCRdb, the 5' RACE reads were re-called with MiXCR into one record per CDR3 protein. Of roughly 500,000 distinct CDR3 sequences in the sample, 15% to 20% were seen once. The receptor was isolated from a man aged 25-45 years who received the YFV17D yellow fever vaccine. The material was PBMCs, obtained 15 days after the yellow fever booster vaccination. The chain combines TRBV29-1 with TRBJ2-7; D might be TRBD1 (6 bases). CDR3 nucleotide sequence: TGCAGCGTTCGACAGGACGTCTCCTACGAGCAGTACTTC. Amino acids: CSVRQDVSYEQYF.